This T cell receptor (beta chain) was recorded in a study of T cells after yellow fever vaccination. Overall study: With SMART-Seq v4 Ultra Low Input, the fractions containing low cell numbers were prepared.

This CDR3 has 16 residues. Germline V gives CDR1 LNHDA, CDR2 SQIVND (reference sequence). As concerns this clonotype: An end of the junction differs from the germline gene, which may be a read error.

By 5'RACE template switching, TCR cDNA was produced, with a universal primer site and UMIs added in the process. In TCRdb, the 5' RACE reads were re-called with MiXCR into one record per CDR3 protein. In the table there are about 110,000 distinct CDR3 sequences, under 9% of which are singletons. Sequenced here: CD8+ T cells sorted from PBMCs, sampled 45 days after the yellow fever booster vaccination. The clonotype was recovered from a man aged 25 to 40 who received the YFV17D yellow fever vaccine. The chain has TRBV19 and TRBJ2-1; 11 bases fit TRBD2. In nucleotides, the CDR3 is TGTGCCAGTAGTATGGGGACTAGCGGCCGCTACAATAAGCAGTTCTTC. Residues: CASSMGTSGRYNKQFF.